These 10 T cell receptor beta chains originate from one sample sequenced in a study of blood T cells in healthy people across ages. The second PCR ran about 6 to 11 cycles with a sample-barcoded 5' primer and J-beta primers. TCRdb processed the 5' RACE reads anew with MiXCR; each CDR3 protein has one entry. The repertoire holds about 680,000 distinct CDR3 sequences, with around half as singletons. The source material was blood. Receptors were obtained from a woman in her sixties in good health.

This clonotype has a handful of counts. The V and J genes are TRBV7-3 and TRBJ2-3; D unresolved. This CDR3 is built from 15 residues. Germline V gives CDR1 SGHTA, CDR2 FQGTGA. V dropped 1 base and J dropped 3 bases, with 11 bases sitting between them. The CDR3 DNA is TGTGCCAGCAGCTTAAGTGCGGTGACAACAGATACGCAGTATTTT. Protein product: CASSLSAVTTDTQYF.

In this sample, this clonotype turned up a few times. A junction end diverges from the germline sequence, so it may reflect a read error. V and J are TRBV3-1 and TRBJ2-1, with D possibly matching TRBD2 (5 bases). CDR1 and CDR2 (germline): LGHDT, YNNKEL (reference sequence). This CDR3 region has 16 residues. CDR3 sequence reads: CASSQVDWPPYDEQFF. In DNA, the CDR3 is TGTGCCAGCAGCCAAGTGGACTGGCCCCCCTACGATGAGCAGTTCTTC.

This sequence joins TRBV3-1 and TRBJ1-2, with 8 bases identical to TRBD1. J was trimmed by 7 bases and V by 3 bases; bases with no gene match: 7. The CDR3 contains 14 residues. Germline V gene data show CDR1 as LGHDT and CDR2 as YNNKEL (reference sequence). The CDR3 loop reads CASSHPSDRVGYTF. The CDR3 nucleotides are TGTGCCAGCAGCCACCCCTCGGACAGGGTTGGCTACACCTTC.

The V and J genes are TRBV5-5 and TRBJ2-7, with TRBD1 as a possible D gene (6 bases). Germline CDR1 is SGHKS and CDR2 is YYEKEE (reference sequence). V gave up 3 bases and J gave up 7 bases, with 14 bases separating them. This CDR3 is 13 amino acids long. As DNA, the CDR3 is TGTGCCAGCAGCTGGGACATATACAATGAGCAGTACTTC. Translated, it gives CASSWDIYNEQYF.

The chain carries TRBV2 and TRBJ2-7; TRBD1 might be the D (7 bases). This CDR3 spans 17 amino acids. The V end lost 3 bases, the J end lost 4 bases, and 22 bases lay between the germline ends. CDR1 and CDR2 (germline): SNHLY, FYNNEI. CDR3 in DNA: TGTGCCAGCAGTGAGAGCTTGGAGGGGGCAGACTTTTACGAGCAGTACTTC. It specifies CASSESLEGADFYEQYF.

The chain's CDR3 is CASMGQGRTEAFF. The CDR3 DNA reads as TGTGCCAGCATGGGGCAGGGGCGCACTGAAGCTTTCTTT. The chain is built from TRBV25-1 and TRBJ1-1; weak D call: TRBD1 (6 bases). With 7 bases removed from V and 4 bases from J, the gap between germline ends came to 13 bases. The CDR3 is 13 residues long. The germline V gene has CDR1 MGHDK and CDR2 SYGVNS.

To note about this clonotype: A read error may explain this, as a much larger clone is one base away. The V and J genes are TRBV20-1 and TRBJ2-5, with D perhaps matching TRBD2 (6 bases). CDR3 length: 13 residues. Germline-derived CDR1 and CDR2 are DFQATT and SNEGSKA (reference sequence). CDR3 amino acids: CSVLAGLYNEQYF. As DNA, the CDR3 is TGCAGCGTACTCGCGGGACTTTACAATGAGCAGTACTTC.

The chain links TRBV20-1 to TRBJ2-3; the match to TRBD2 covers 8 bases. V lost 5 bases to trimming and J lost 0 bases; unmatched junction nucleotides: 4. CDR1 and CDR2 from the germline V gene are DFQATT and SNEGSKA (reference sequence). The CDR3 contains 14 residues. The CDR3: CSAPLAGSTDTQYF. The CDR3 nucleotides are TGCAGTGCTCCTCTAGCGGGTAGCACAGATACGCAGTATTTT.

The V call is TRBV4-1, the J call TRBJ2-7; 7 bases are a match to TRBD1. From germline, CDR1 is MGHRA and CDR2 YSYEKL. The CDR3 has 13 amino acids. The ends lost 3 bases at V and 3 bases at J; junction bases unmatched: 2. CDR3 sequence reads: CASSQTGIYEQYF. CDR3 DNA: TGCGCCAGCAGCCAGACAGGGATCTACGAGCAGTACTTC.

The DNA for the CDR3 is TGTGCCAGCTCACCACTGGCAGGCTATGGCTACACCTTC. Protein: CASSPLAGYGYTF. This chain uses TRBV18 with TRBJ1-2, with D unclear. Trimming took 1 base from V and 4 from J, leaving 7 bases between them. Germline-derived CDR1 and CDR2 are KGHSH and LQKENI. The CDR3 sequence is 13 residues long.